This is a list of T cell receptor beta chains from one sample in a study of human T cells and chemical hapten exposure. TCRdb called the RACE reads again in MiXCR, with one record for every CDR3 protein. This table holds 350,000 or so distinct CDR3 sequences, under 8% found once. This specimen was whole blood, taken in connection with sensitization to the hapten diphenylcyclopropenone (DPC). All receptors come from a woman aged 18-29 years with alopecia areata. Some clones in this sample may be carry-over from other donors' samples. Each CDR3 is given with its conserved first and last residue. Fields, in order: V gene, D gene, clone size, J gene, CDR3 DNA, CDR3 protein. A D gene is named only where the DNA matches it firmly. Size values are once, few and many counts, or a class for expanded clones, and some rows have none.

V gene: TRBV4-2
D gene: .
clone size: .
J gene: TRBJ2-3
CDR3 DNA: TGTGCCAGCAGCCAAGGGACTTCCAGCACAGATACGCAGTATTTT
CDR3 protein: CASSQGTSSTDTQYF

V gene: TRBV7-2
D gene: .
clone size: few
J gene: TRBJ1-5
CDR3 DNA: TGTGCCAGCAGCCAGGGAATTCAGCCCCAGCATTTT
CDR3 protein: CASSQGIQPQHF

V gene: TRBV5-1
D gene: .
clone size: many
J gene: TRBJ2-6
CDR3 DNA: TGCGCCAGCAGCTTCGACTTCTCTGGGGCCAACGTCCTGACTTTC
CDR3 protein: CASSFDFSGANVLTF

V gene: TRBV7-6
D gene: .
clone size: many
J gene: TRBJ2-3
CDR3 DNA: TGTGCCAGCAGCTCCGGCAGTGCGGCGGAGGAAGAAGATACGCAGTATTTT
CDR3 protein: CASSSGSAAEEEDTQYF

V gene: TRBV29-1
D gene: TRBD1
clone size: many
J gene: TRBJ2-3
CDR3 DNA: TGCAGCGTCGCGACAGGGGGCGCAGATACGCAGTATTTT
CDR3 protein: CSVATGGADTQYF

V gene: TRBV29-1
D gene: .
clone size: many
J gene: TRBJ2-5
CDR3 DNA: TGCAGCGTTGAGCCTAACGAAGAGACCCAGTACTTC
CDR3 protein: CSVEPNEETQYF

V gene: TRBV5-1
D gene: .
clone size: many
J gene: TRBJ1-1
CDR3 DNA: TGCGCCAGCAGCTTCGGGGGTTCCGACACTGAAGCTTTCTTT
CDR3 protein: CASSFGGSDTEAFF

V gene: TRBV20-1
D gene: TRBD1
clone size: many
J gene: TRBJ2-7
CDR3 DNA: TGCAGTGCTAGACGGATGAGGGACAGGGCCGAACCTTACGAGCAGTACTTC
CDR3 protein: CSARRMRDRAEPYEQYF

V gene: TRBV28
D gene: .
clone size: many
J gene: TRBJ1-4
CDR3 DNA: TGTGCCAGCACCGGTGGACGGGAAACTGAAAAACTGTTTTTT
CDR3 protein: CASTGGRETEKLFF

V gene: TRBV10-3
D gene: TRBD1
clone size: few
J gene: TRBJ1-1
CDR3 DNA: TGTGCCATCAGGACAGGGGGCAGCACTGAAGCTTTCTTT
CDR3 protein: CAIRTGGSTEAFF

V gene: TRBV28
D gene: TRBD1
clone size: .
J gene: TRBJ2-5
CDR3 DNA: TGTGCCACCAAGGCCCCGGGACAGGGAGAAGAGACCCAGTACTTC
CDR3 protein: CATKAPGQGEETQYF

V gene: TRBV29-1
D gene: .
clone size: .
J gene: TRBJ1-3
CDR3 DNA: TGCAGCACGCTTACTGGAAACACCATATATTTT
CDR3 protein: CSTLTGNTIYF

V gene: TRBV6-2/TRBV6-3
D gene: .
clone size: many
J gene: TRBJ2-7
CDR3 DNA: TGTGCCAGCAGTTACCCGGGGGTCTCCTACGAGCAGTACTTC
CDR3 protein: CASSYPGVSYEQYF

V gene: TRBV12-3/TRBV12-4
D gene: .
clone size: .
J gene: TRBJ2-7
CDR3 DNA: TGTGCCAGCGGAGCGGGTCTCGGGTACGAGCAGTACTTC
CDR3 protein: CASGAGLGYEQYF

V gene: TRBV6-5
D gene: .
clone size: few
J gene: TRBJ1-1
CDR3 DNA: TGTGCCAGCAGTTACTCGACCTACACTGAAGCTTTCTTT
CDR3 protein: CASSYSTYTEAFF

V gene: TRBV27
D gene: .
clone size: many
J gene: TRBJ1-3
CDR3 DNA: TGTGCCAGCAGTACCCAGTGGACAGCATCTGGAAACACCATATATTTT
CDR3 protein: CASSTQWTASGNTIYF

V gene: TRBV29-1
D gene: .
clone size: few
J gene: TRBJ2-1
CDR3 DNA: TGCAGCGTTGAAGTCAGGGACGGGTACAATGAGCAGTTCTTC
CDR3 protein: CSVEVRDGYNEQFF

V gene: TRBV27
D gene: .
clone size: few
J gene: TRBJ2-3
CDR3 DNA: TGTGCCGCCGGGGGCCTTAGCACAGATACGCAGTATTTT
CDR3 protein: CAAGGLSTDTQYF

V gene: TRBV10-3
D gene: TRBD1
clone size: few
J gene: TRBJ1-2
CDR3 DNA: TGTGCCATCAGTGGGCCGGGACAGGGGAATGATGGCTACACCTTC
CDR3 protein: CAISGPGQGNDGYTF

V gene: TRBV6-6
D gene: TRBD1
clone size: .
J gene: TRBJ1-2
CDR3 DNA: TGTGCCAGCACCGACGACAGGGCCTATGGCTACACCTTC
CDR3 protein: CASTDDRAYGYTF

V gene: TRBV27
D gene: .
clone size: .
J gene: TRBJ1-5
CDR3 DNA: TGTGCCAGCAGTTTCATGTATGGCAATCAGCCCCAGCATTTT
CDR3 protein: CASSFMYGNQPQHF

V gene: TRBV6-2/TRBV6-3
D gene: TRBD2
clone size: few
J gene: TRBJ2-1
CDR3 DNA: TGTGCCAGCAGTTGGGGACTAGCGGGGGGATTCTACAATGAGCAGTTCTTC
CDR3 protein: CASSWGLAGGFYNEQFF

V gene: TRBV12-3/TRBV12-4
D gene: TRBD1
clone size: .
J gene: TRBJ1-1
CDR3 DNA: TGTGCCAGCAAGAGGACAGGAGTTAACACTGAAGCTTTCTTT
CDR3 protein: CASKRTGVNTEAFF

V gene: TRBV4-3
D gene: .
clone size: few
J gene: TRBJ2-7
CDR3 DNA: TGCGCCAGCAGCCAAGGGCTGCCGTCCTACGAGCAGTACTTC
CDR3 protein: CASSQGLPSYEQYF

V gene: TRBV12-3/TRBV12-4
D gene: TRBD1
clone size: few
J gene: TRBJ1-5
CDR3 DNA: TGTGCCAGCAACACTGGGACAGTTAATCAGCCCCAGCATTTT
CDR3 protein: CASNTGTVNQPQHF